The rows below give T cell receptor beta chains drawn from one sample of a study of OX40 agonist ivuxolimab in advanced cancers. Using immunoSEQ multiplex PCR, the repertoire was profiled, and TCRdb retains in-frame clones only, with some absent. The table includes about 61,000 clones, less than 90% detected once. The sample was CD4+ or CD8+ T cells sorted from blood, taken in a trial of the OX40 agonist ivuxolimab. The source is an adult with an advanced solid tumor such as melanoma, head and neck, liver or kidney cancer. Both conserved end residues are part of each CDR3. Fields, in order: J gene, D gene, V gene, clone size, CDR3 protein, CDR3 DNA. The D gene is left open where the match is weak. Size tells how often a clone was seen (once, few, many) or the class of an expanded clone, and some rows leave it out.

J gene: TRBJ2-5; D gene: .; V gene: TRBV18; clone size: .; CDR3 protein: CASSPGSNLQETQYF; CDR3 DNA: TGTGCCAGCTCACCGGGCAGTAACCTTCAAGAGACCCAGTACTTC
J gene: TRBJ2-5; D gene: TRBD2; V gene: TRBV18; clone size: .; CDR3 protein: CASSPRTSGGRQETQYF; CDR3 DNA: TGTGCCAGCTCACCCCGGACTAGCGGGGGCCGACAAGAGACCCAGTACTTC
J gene: TRBJ1-1; D gene: .; V gene: TRBV5-1; clone size: .; CDR3 protein: CASSLEWNTEAFF; CDR3 DNA: TGCGCCAGCAGCTTGGAATGGAACACTGAAGCTTTCTTT
J gene: TRBJ1-2; D gene: .; V gene: TRBV28; clone size: once; CDR3 protein: CASNSRAGANYGYTF; CDR3 DNA: TGTGCCAGCAACTCGAGGGCCGGAGCTAACTATGGCTACACCTTC
J gene: TRBJ2-7; D gene: TRBD1; V gene: TRBV11-3; clone size: .; CDR3 protein: CASSRVGQGAYEQYF; CDR3 DNA: TGTGCCAGCAGCCGAGTGGGACAGGGGGCGTATGAGCAGTACTTC
J gene: TRBJ1-4; D gene: TRBD1; V gene: TRBV6-5; clone size: .; CDR3 protein: CASRWRQGGEKLFF; CDR3 DNA: TGTGCCAGCAGATGGCGACAGGGGGGTGAAAAACTGTTTTTT
J gene: TRBJ1-2; D gene: .; V gene: TRBV30; clone size: .; CDR3 protein: CAWSSGTYGYTF; CDR3 DNA: TGTGCCTGGAGTTCCGGGACCTATGGCTACACCTTC
J gene: TRBJ1-6; D gene: .; V gene: TRBV19; clone size: .; CDR3 protein: CASSISDISGMSLHF; CDR3 DNA: TGTGCCAGTAGTATTTCGGACATATCTGGTATGTCCCTCCACTTT
J gene: TRBJ2-3; D gene: .; V gene: TRBV6-5; clone size: .; CDR3 protein: CASSLGGAGSTDTQYF; CDR3 DNA: TGTGCCAGCAGTTTGGGTGGGGCGGGGAGCACAGATACGCAGTATTTT
J gene: TRBJ2-3; D gene: TRBD1; V gene: TRBV28; clone size: .; CDR3 protein: CASSSSGTGAHGTQYF; CDR3 DNA: TGTGCCAGCAGCTCCTCCGGGACAGGGGCCCACGGTACGCAGTATTTT
J gene: TRBJ2-3; D gene: .; V gene: TRBV7-3; clone size: .; CDR3 protein: CASSLREDTQYF; CDR3 DNA: TGTGCCAGCAGCCTCAGGGAGGATACGCAGTATTTT
J gene: TRBJ1-1; D gene: .; V gene: TRBV28; clone size: .; CDR3 protein: CASSFLSGMNTEAFF; CDR3 DNA: TGTGCCAGCAGTTTTCTGTCTGGGATGAACACTGAAGCTTTCTTT
J gene: TRBJ2-3; D gene: .; V gene: TRBV19; clone size: .; CDR3 protein: CASRDYVNTDTQYF; CDR3 DNA: TGTGCCAGTAGAGACTACGTCAACACAGATACGCAGTATTTT
J gene: TRBJ2-3; D gene: .; V gene: TRBV7-9; clone size: .; CDR3 protein: CASSPRTATTDTQYF; CDR3 DNA: TGTGCCAGCAGTCCGCGGACAGCTACCACAGATACGCAGTATTTT
J gene: TRBJ1-4; D gene: .; V gene: TRBV28; clone size: .; CDR3 protein: CASRQGLEKLFF; CDR3 DNA: TGTGCCAGCAGACAGGGCTTAGAAAAACTGTTTTTT
J gene: TRBJ2-7; D gene: TRBD1; V gene: TRBV18; clone size: .; CDR3 protein: CASSRTGPVYEQYF; CDR3 DNA: TGTGCCAGCTCACGGACAGGGCCGGTCTACGAGCAGTACTTC
J gene: TRBJ2-1; D gene: TRBD2; V gene: TRBV7-2; clone size: .; CDR3 protein: CASSQTGGGSYNEQFF; CDR3 DNA: TGTGCCAGCAGCCAAACAGGCGGGGGGTCCTACAATGAGCAGTTCTTC